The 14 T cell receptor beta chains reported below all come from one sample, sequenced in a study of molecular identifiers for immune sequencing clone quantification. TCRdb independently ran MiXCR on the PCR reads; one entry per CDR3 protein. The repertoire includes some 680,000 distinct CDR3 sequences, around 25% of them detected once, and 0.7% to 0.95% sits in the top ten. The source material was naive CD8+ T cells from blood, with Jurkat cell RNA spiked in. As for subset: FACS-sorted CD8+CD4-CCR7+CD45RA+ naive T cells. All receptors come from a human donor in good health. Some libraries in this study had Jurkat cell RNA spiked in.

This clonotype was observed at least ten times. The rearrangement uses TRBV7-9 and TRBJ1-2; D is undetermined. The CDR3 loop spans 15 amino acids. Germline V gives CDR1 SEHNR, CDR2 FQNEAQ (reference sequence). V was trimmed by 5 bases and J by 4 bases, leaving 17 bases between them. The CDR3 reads CASSQAYSPFYGYTF. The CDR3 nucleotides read TGTGCCAGCAGCCAAGCGTACAGCCCATTCTATGGCTACACCTTC.

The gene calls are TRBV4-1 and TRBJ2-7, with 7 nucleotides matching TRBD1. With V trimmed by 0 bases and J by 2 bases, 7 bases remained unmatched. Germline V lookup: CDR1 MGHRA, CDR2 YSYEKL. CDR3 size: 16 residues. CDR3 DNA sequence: TGCGCCAGCAGCCAAGAGAACAGGGGCAACCCCTACGAGCAGTACTTC. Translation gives CASSQENRGNPYEQYF.

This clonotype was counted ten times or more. CDR3 DNA: TGTGCCAGCAGTGGAACCGGGACTAGCAACATTCAGTACTTC. Translation gives CASSGTGTSNIQYF. This sequence joins TRBV27 and TRBJ2-4, with 9 bases that match TRBD2. Germline loops: CDR1 MNHEY, CDR2 SMNVEV (reference sequence). V dropped 5 bases and J dropped 7; count of bases not matched to a gene: 6. The length of the CDR3 is 14 residues.

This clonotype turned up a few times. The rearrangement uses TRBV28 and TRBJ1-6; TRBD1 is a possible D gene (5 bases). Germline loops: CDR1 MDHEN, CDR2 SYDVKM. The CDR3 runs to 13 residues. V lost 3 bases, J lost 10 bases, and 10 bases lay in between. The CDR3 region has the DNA TGTGCCAGCAGTTTTCGGGGCGGCTCACCCCTCCACTTT. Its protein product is CASSFRGGSPLHF. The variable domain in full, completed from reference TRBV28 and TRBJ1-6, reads DVKVTQSSRYLVKRTGEKVFLECVQDMDHENMFWYRQDPGLGLRLIYFSYDVKMKEKGDIPEGYSVSREKKERFSLILESASTNQTSMYLCASSFRGGSPLHFGNGTRLTVT.

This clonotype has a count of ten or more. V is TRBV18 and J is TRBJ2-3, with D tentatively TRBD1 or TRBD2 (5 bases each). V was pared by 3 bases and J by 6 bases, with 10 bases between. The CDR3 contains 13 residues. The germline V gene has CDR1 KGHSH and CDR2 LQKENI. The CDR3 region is CASSPSGPDTQYF. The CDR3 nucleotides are TGTGCCAGCTCACCGTCGGGGCCTGATACGCAGTATTTT.

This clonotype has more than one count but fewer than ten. CDR3 region: CASSLAYGEKLFF. In DNA, the CDR3 is TGCGCCAGCAGCTTGGCCTACGGGGAAAAACTGTTTTTT. This chain joins TRBV5-1 and TRBJ1-4; D remains ambiguous. Germline CDR1 and CDR2: SGHRS and YFSETQ. The CDR3 contains 13 residues. Trimming stripped 0 bases from V and 8 bases from J, with 8 bases between.

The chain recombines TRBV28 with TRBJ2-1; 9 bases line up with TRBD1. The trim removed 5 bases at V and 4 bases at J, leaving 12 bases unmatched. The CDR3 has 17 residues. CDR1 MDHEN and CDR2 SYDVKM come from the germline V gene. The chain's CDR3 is CASSPDPPGQGYNEQFF. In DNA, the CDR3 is TGTGCCAGCAGTCCCGACCCCCCGGGACAGGGATACAATGAGCAGTTCTTC.

As DNA, the CDR3 is TGCGCCAGCAGCCAAGAGACTAGCGGGATTGCCAATGAGCAGTTCTTC. This translates into CASSQETSGIANEQFF. This chain connects TRBV4-1 to TRBJ2-1; TRBD2 matches at 11 bases. From germline, CDR1 is MGHRA and CDR2 YSYEKL. Trimming at V came to 0 bases and at J to 6 bases, leaving 4 bases not matched to a gene. This CDR3 comprises 16 residues.

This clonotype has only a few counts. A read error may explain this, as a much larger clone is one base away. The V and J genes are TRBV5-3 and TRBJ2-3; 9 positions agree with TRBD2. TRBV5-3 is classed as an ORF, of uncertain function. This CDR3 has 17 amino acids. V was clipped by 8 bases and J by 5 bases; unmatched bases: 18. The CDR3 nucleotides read TGTGCCAGCAGCATGGTGGGGAGCGGGGGGTACGAAGATACGCAGTATTTT. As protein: CASSMVGSGGYEDTQYF.

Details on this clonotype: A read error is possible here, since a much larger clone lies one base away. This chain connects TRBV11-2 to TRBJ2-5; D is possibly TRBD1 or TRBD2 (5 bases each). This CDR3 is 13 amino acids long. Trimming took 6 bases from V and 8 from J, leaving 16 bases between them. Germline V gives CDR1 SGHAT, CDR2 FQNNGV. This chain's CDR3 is CASRHRDAITQYF. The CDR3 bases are TGTGCCAGCAGACACCGGGACGCTATCACCCAGTACTTC.

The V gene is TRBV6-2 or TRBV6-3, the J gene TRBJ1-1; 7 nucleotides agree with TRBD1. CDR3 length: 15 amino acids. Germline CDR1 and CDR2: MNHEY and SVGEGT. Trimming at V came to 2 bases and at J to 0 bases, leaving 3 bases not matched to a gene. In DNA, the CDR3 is TGTGCCAGCAGTTACCAGGGGGGAATGAACACTGAAGCTTTCTTT. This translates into CASSYQGGMNTEAFF.

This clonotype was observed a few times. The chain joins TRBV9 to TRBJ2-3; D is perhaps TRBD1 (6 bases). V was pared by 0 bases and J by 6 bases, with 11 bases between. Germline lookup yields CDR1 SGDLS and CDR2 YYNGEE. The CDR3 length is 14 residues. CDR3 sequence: CASSVGRGRDTQYF. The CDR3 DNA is TGTGCCAGCAGCGTAGGCAGGGGCAGGGATACGCAGTATTTT. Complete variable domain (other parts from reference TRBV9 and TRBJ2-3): DSGVTQTPKHLITATGQRVTLRCSPRSGDLSVYWYQQSLDQGLQFLIQYYNGEERAKGNILERFSAQQFPDLHSELNLSSLELGDSALYFCASSVGRGRDTQYFGPGTRLTVL.

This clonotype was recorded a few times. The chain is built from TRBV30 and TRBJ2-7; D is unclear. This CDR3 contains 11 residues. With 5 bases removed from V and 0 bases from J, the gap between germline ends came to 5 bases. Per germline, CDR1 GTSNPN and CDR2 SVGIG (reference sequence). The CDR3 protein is CAWALSYEQYF. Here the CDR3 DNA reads TGTGCCTGGGCGCTCTCCTACGAGCAGTACTTC.

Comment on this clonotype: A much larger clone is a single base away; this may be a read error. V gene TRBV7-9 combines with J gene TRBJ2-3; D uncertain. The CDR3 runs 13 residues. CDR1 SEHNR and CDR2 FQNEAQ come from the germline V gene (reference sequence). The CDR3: CVSSPLLPNTQYF. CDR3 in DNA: TGTGTCAGCAGCCCTCTCCTTCCAAATACGCAGTATTTT.